This TCR beta chain was captured in a study of Graves' ophthalmopathy and Graves' hyperthyroidism. This clonotype was picked up many times. Beta-chain TCR CDR3 regions were amplified from RNA transcripts. In the first round, RT-PCR was carried out with HTBI primers, and a multiplex PCR formed the second round. TCRdb analysed the multiplex PCR reads with MiXCR anew, one entry per CDR3 protein. This table holds roughly 400,000 distinct CDR3 sequences, approximately 20% found once. The junction had 6 bases not matched to a gene; V was cut back by 5 bases and J by 4 bases. The CDR3 loop spans 16 amino acids. Germline CDR1 reads KGHSH; CDR2 reads LQKENI.

The sequence was obtained from a young woman with Graves' ophthalmopathy. V is TRBV18 and J is TRBJ2-5; 14 bases are shared with TRBD2. What was sequenced was peripheral blood. The CDR3 region is CASSATSGRAGETQYF. The CDR3 coding sequence is TGTGCCAGCTCAGCGACTAGCGGGAGGGCCGGAGAGACCCAGTACTTC.